This entry concerns a single TCR beta chain. No antigen is known for it. Germline CDR1 SGHNT, CDR2 YYREEE (reference sequence). CDR3 length: 18 amino acids. The data were taken from a study of CXCR3-negative and CXCR3-positive naive CD8 T cells. Study-wide points: Naive CXCR3-positive cells had TRB CDR3s more hydrophobic than those of CXCR3-negative naive cells.

Through 5' RACE with UMI labels, the TRB cDNA libraries were prepared. Using the 5' RACE reads, TCRdb records one entry per CDR3 protein without DNA. The listing records tens of thousands of distinct CDR3 sequences. The chain employs TRBV5-4 and TRBJ2-2; the D call from TCRdb, TRBD2, cannot be confirmed without DNA. Sequencing was done on a sample of naive CXCR3+ CD8+ T cells from blood. Noted subset: CD45RO-CCR7+CD27+CD95- naive CD8+ T cells expressing CXCR3 (TNR3+). This receptor was taken from a human donor in good health. Some clones in this sample may be carry-over from other donors' samples. The CDR3: CASSILALPVENTGELFF. Complete variable domain (other parts from reference TRBV5-4 and TRBJ2-2): ETGVTQSPTHLIKTRGQQVTLRCSSQSGHNTVSWYQQALGQGPQFIFQYYREEENGRGNFPPRFSGLQFPNYSSELNVNALELDDSALYLCASSILALPVENTGELFFGEGSRLTVL.